This TCR beta chain is drawn from a study of T cell responses to AZD1222 COVID-19 vaccine. Study conclusions and caveats: Repertoire samples came only from after the peak T cell response.

Trimming took 9 bases from V and 1 from J; bases not matched to a gene: 15. The CDR3 is 18 residues long. Germline-derived CDR1 and CDR2 are LNHDA and SQIVND (reference sequence). The repertoire was sequenced with immunoSEQ multiplex PCR; TCRdb's copy has only in-frame clones and lacks some. Of roughly 55,000 clones detected, 80% to 90% appear once; the ten largest clones hold around 2%. In the case of this clone: Its specificity is unknown.

The TCR sequence derives from an adult in good health. The specimen was peripheral blood, collected on day 0 of AZD1222 vaccination. This chain links TRBV19 with TRBJ1-3; 10 nucleotides agree with TRBD1. The CDR3 is CASTPPGQGFLSGNTIYF. The DNA of the CDR3 is TGTGCCAGCACCCCTCCGGGACAGGGGTTTTTATCTGGAAACACCATATATTTT.